This TCR beta chain was sequenced during a study of blood T cell repertoires in COVID-19. As for the study in general: Sources were T cells, B-cell-depleted T cells, or PBMCs; the material itself was cDNA or gDNA.

CDR3 length: 18 amino acids. Trimming removed 5 bases from V and 0 bases from J; junction bases left unmatched: 14. Germline lookup yields CDR1 MNHNY and CDR2 SVGAGI (reference sequence). Authors' processing steps: Amplification from reference gene primers served as the basis for estimated nucleated cell counts. Profiled with immunoSEQ multiplex PCR; TCRdb holds only in-frame clones, not every one. V and J calls and clone size come straight from that table; D and trimming were deduced from the DNA. The table records around 23,000 clones, less than 90% of them present only once. This chain links TRBV6-6 with TRBJ2-3, with 7 bases lining up with TRBD1. What was sequenced was peripheral blood. The receptor was isolated from a human donor with acute or convalescent COVID-19. The donor label of this sample is uncertain. The CDR3 sequence: CASSQTGSSSPSTDTQYF. The CDR3 DNA is TGTGCCAGCAGTCAGACAGGGTCCTCATCCCCTAGCACAGATACGCAGTATTTT.